The 4 T cell receptor beta chains below come from one sample, sequenced in a study of identical twins. TCRdb recomputed calls from the 5' RACE reads with MiXCR, one row per CDR3 protein. The sample lists roughly 1,500,000 distinct CDR3 sequences; around 33% were seen once. Sequenced input: cord blood. These receptors all come from a newborn girl in good health.

The chain combines TRBV6-5 with TRBJ2-7; 7 nucleotides agree with TRBD1. This CDR3 region has 14 residues. J gave up 5 bases and V 6 bases, and 10 bases lay outside the gene matches. CDR1 and CDR2 from the germline V gene are MNHEY and SVGAGI. The CDR3 region is CASRTPSTGNEQYF. The CDR3 DNA reads as TGTGCCAGCAGGACTCCTTCGACAGGGAACGAGCAGTACTTC.

This clonotype was observed many times. J is TRBJ2-1 and V is TRBV28, with D hard to call. Germline V gene lookup returns CDR1 MDHEN and CDR2 SYDVKM. Trimming took 5 bases from V and 8 from J, leaving 16 bases between them. This CDR3 contains 14 residues. The CDR3 DNA follows: TGTGCCAGCAGTCCGTACGGTTTTTGGGATGAGCAGTTCTTC. As protein: CASSPYGFWDEQFF. Drawing the rest from reference TRBV28 and TRBJ2-1, the complete variable domain is DVKVTQSSRYLVKRTGEKVFLECVQDMDHENMFWYRQDPGLGLRLIYFSYDVKMKEKGDIPEGYSVSREKKERFSLILESASTNQTSMYLCASSPYGFWDEQFFGPGTRLTVL.

J is TRBJ1-1 and V is TRBV6-6; 8 bases are shared with TRBD1. Germline V gene data show CDR1 as MNHNY and CDR2 as SVGAGI (reference sequence). V was pared by 2 bases and J by 3 bases, with 5 bases of the junction left unmatched. This CDR3 has 15 amino acids. CDR3 protein: CASSYRDRGYTEAFF. The CDR3 nucleotides read TGTGCCAGCAGTTACCGTGACAGGGGTTACACTGAAGCTTTCTTT.

At least ten counts were recorded for this clonotype. V usage is TRBV12-3 or TRBV12-4 and J usage is TRBJ1-2, with TRBD1 matching 9 bases. J gave up 2 bases and V 8 bases, and 3 bases lay outside the gene matches. The CDR3 loop spans 13 amino acids. The CDR3 here is CASAGTGNYGYTF. For the CDR3, the DNA is TGTGCCAGCGCCGGGACAGGGAACTATGGCTACACCTTC.